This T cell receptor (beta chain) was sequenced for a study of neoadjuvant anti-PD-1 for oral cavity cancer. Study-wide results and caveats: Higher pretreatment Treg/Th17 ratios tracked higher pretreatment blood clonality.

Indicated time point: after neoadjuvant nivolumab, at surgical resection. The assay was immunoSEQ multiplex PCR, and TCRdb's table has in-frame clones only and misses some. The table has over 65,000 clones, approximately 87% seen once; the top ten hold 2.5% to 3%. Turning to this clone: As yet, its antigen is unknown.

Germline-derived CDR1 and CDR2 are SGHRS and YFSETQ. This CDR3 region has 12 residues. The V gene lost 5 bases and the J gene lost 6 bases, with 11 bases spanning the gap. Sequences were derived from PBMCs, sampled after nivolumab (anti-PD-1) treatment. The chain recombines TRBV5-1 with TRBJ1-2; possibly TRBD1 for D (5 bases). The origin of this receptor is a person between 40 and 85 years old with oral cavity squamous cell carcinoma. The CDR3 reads CASRAGLNGYTF. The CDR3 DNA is TGCGCCAGCAGGGCGGGACTGAATGGCTACACCTTC.